This T cell receptor beta chain was sequenced during a study of T cell responses to AZD1222 COVID-19 vaccine. Germline CDR1 MGHRA, CDR2 YSYEKL. With 6 bases clipped from V and 10 bases from J, the junction kept 11 bases outside the gene matches. There are 16 residues in the CDR3. Points from the study as a whole: Unmutated variant regions are reportedly targeted by nearly half of spike-specific TCRs. Seropositive status at baseline applied to only a handful of AZD1222 recipients. Donors were chiefly white British, with a greater number of females, and clonal diversity was perhaps underestimated.

Notes on this clone: Its target is not known.

The protocol was immunoSEQ multiplex PCR, while the TCRdb copy is restricted to in-frame clones and leaves out a portion. This sample yields about 76,000 clones, of which more than 60% are seen a single time; 25% to 30% belongs to the top ten. This TCR derives from an adult who received the MenACWY meningococcal vaccine as a control. This chain links TRBV4-1 with TRBJ2-1, with 14 bases that match TRBD2. The sequenced sample was peripheral blood, obtained 28 days after the second dose of the MenACWY control vaccine. The CDR3 DNA is TGCGCCAGCAGTCGTCCCGGACTAGCGGGAGGAGACGAGCAGTTCTTC. This sequence encodes CASSRPGLAGGDEQFF.